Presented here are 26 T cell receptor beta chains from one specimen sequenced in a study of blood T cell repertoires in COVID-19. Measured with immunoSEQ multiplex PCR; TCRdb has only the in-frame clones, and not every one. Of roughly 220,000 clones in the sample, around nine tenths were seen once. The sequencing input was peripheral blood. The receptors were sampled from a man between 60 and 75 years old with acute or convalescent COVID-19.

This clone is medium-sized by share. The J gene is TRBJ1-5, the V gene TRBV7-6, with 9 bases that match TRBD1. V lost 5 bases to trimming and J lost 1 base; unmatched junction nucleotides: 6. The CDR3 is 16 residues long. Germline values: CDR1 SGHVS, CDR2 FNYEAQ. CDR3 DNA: TGTGCCAGCAGCCCTGGGACAGGGCGAAGCAATCAGCCCCAGCATTTT. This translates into CASSPGTGRSNQPQHF.

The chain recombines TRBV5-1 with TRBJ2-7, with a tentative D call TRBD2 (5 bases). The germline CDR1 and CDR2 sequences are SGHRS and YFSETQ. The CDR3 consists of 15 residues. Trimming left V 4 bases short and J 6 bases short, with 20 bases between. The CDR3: CASSPQSSGLGEQYF. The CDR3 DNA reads TGCGCCAGCAGCCCCCAATCGTCGGGGTTAGGCGAGCAGTACTTC.

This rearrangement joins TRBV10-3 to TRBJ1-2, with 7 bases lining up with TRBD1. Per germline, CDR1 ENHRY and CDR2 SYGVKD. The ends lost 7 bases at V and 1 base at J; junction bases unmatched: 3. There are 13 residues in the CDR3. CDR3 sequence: CAITRQGNYGYTF. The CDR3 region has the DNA TGTGCCATCACCCGACAGGGTAACTATGGCTACACCTTC.

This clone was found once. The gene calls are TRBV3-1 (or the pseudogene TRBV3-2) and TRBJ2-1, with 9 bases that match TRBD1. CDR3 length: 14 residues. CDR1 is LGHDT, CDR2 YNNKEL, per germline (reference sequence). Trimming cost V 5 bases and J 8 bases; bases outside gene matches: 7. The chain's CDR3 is CASSRTGDSHEQFF. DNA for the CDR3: TGTGCCAGCAGCAGGACAGGGGATTCGCATGAGCAGTTCTTC.

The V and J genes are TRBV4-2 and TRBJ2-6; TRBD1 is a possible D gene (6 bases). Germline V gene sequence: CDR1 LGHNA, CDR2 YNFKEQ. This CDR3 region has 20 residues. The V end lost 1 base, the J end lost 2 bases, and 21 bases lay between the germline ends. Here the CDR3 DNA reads TGTGCCAGCAGCCAAGGGTACCGCAGGCAGGGGCTGGCTGGGGCCAACGTCCTGACTTTC. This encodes CASSQGYRRQGLAGANVLTF.

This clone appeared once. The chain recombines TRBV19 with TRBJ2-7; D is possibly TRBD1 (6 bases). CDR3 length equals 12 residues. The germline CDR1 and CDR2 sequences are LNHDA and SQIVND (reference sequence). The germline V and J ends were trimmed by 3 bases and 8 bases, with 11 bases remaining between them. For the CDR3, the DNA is TGTGCCAGTAGTATGAATCAGGGGAAGCAGTACTTC. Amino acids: CASSMNQGKQYF.

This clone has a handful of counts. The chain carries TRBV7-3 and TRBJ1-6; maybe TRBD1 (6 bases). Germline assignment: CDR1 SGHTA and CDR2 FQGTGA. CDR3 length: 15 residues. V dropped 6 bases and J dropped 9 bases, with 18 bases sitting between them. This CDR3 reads CASRLTGIASSPLHF. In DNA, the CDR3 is TGTGCCAGCAGGCTAACAGGGATTGCCTCTTCACCCCTCCACTTT.

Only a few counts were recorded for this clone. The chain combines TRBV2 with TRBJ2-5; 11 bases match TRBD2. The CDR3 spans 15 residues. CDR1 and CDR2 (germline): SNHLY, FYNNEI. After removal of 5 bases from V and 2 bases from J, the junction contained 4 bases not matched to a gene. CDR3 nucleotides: TGTGCCAGCAGTCGACTAGCGGGGCAGCAAGAGACCCAGTACTTC. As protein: CASSRLAGQQETQYF.

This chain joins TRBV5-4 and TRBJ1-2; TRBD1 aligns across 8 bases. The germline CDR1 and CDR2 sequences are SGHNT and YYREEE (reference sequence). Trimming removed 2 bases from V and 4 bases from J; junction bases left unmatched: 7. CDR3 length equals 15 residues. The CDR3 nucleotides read TGTGCCAGCAGCTTACTAAGGACAGGGCTCTATGGCTACACCTTC. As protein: CASSLLRTGLYGYTF.

In nucleotides, the CDR3 is TGTGCCAGTAGTATCGGAGGCACCATCTCCTACGAGCAGTACTTC. Translation gives CASSIGGTISYEQYF. The gene calls are TRBV19 and TRBJ2-7, with TRBD2 as a possible D gene (5 bases). The CDR3 spans 15 residues. The V and J ends lost 3 bases and 0 bases respectively, with 12 bases between them. Germline CDR1 reads LNHDA; CDR2 reads SQIVND (reference sequence).

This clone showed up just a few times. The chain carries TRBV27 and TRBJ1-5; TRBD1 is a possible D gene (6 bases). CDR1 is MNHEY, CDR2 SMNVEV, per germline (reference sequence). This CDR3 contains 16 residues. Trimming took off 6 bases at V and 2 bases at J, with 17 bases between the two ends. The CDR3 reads CASSERRGPGNQPQHF. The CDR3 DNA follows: TGTGCCAGCAGCGAAAGGCGGGGGCCTGGCAATCAGCCCCAGCATTTT.

CDR3 in amino acids: CAGSQGENSPLHF. The CDR3 coding sequence is TGTGCCGGGTCTCAGGGGGAGAATTCACCCCTCCACTTT. The V and J genes are TRBV6-6 and TRBJ1-6; TRBD1 aligns across 7 bases. This CDR3 comprises 13 residues. Unmatched junction bases numbered 8, after V lost 11 bases and J lost 7 bases. CDR1 is MNHNY, CDR2 SVGAGI, per germline (reference sequence).

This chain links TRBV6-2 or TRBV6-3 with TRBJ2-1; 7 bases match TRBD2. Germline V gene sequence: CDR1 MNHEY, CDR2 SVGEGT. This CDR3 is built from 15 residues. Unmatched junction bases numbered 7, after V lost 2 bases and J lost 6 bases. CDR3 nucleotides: TGTGCCAGCAGTTACACGCGGGGGTCCGGCAATGAGCAGTTCTTC. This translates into CASSYTRGSGNEQFF.

The CDR3 region has the DNA TGTGCCAGCAGTTCCCTCAGTTTAGCCAAAAACATTCAGTACTTC. It codes for CASSSLSLAKNIQYF. This chain links TRBV6-5 with TRBJ2-4; D is uncertain. The CDR3 has 15 amino acids. Germline V CDR1 and CDR2: MNHEY, SVGAGI. Between the trimmed V and J ends, which lost 4 bases and 0 bases, there was a span of 10 bases.

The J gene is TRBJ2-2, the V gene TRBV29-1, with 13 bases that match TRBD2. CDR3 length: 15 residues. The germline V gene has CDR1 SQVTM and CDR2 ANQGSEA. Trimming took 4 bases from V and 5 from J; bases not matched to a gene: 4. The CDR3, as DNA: TGCAGCGTTGGGACTAGCGGGGGAGGGACCGGGGAGCTGTTTTTT. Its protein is CSVGTSGGGTGELFF.

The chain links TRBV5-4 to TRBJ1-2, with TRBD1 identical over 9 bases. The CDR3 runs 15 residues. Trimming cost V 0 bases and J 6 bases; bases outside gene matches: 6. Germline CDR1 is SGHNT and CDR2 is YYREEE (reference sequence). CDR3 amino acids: CASSLGPQGADGYTF. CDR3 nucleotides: TGTGCCAGCAGCTTGGGGCCACAGGGGGCCGATGGCTACACCTTC. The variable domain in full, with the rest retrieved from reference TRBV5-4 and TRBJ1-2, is ETGVTQSPTHLIKTRGQQVTLRCSSQSGHNTVSWYQQALGQGPQFIFQYYREEENGRGNFPPRFSGLQFPNYSSELNVNALELDDSALYLCASSLGPQGADGYTFGSGTRLTVV.

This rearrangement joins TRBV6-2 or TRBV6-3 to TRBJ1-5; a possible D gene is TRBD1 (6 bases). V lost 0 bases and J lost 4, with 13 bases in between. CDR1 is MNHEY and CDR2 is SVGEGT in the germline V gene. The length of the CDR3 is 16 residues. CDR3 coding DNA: TGTGCCAGCAGTTACTCGCGGGCAGGGGCGAATCAGCCCCAGCATTTT. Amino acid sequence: CASSYSRAGANQPQHF.

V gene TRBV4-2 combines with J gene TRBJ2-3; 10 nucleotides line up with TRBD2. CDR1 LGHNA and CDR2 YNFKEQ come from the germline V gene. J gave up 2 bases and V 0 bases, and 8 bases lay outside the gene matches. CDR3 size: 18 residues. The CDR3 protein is CASSQDPSGGLVTDTQYF. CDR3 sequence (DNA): TGTGCCAGCAGCCAAGACCCTAGCGGGGGATTAGTCACAGATACGCAGTATTTT.

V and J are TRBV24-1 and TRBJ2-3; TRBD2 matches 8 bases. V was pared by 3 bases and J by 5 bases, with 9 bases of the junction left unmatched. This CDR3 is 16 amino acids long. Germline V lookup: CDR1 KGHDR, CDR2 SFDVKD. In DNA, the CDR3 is TGTGCCACCAGTGATGCCAGAGCGGGGGCCAAAGATACGCAGTATTTT. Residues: CATSDARAGAKDTQYF.

The CDR3 here is CASSDRGGPGEQFF. The DNA for the CDR3 is TGTGCCAGTAGTGACCGGGGGGGCCCTGGTGAGCAGTTCTTC. The V and J genes are TRBV19 and TRBJ2-1, with 8 bases identical to TRBD2. V was clipped by 5 bases and J by 9 bases; unmatched bases: 9. The CDR3 totals 14 residues. The V gene's germline CDR1 is LNHDA and CDR2 SQIVND (reference sequence).

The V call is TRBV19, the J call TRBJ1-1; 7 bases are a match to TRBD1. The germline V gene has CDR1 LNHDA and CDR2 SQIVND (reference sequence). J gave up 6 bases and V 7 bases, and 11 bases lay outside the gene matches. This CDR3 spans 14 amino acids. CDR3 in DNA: TGTGCCAGTAATTGGCAGGGGGGAAGGGCTGAAGCTTTCTTT. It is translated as CASNWQGGRAEAFF.

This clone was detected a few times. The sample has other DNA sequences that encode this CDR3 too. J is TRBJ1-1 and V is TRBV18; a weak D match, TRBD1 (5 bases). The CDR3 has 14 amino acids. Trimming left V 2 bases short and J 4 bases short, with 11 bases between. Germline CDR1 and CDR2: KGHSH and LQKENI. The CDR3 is CASSPSGGGTEAFF. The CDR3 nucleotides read TGTGCCAGCTCACCATCAGGCGGGGGCACTGAAGCTTTCTTT.

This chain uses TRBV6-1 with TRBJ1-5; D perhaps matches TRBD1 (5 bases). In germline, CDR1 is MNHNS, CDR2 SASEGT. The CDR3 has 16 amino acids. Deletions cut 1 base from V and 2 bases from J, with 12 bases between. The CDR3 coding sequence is TGTGCCAGCAGTGAAGGGCCAGGGTCGGGCAATCAGCCCCAGCATTTT. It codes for CASSEGPGSGNQPQHF.

In DNA form, the CDR3 reads TGTGCCCAGCCGGAGAATGGCTACACCTTC. It is translated as CAQPENGYTF. The genes are TRBV6-4 and TRBJ1-2; no reliable D call. The CDR3 is 10 amino acids. Per germline, CDR1 MRHNA and CDR2 SNTAGT. V shed 11 bases and J shed 6 bases, with 10 bases lying between them.

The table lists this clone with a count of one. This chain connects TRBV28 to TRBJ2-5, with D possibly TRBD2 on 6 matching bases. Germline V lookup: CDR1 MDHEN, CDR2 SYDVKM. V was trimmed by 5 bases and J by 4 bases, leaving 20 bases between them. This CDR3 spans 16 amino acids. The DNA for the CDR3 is TGTGCCAGCAGTATAACCGGGACCGGAGGGCGAGAGACCCAGTACTTC. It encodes CASSITGTGGRETQYF.

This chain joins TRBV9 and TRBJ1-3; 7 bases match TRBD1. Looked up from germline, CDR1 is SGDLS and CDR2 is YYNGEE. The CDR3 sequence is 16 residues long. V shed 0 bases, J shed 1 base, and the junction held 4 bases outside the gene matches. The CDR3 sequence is CASSVGVTGSGNTIYF. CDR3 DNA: TGTGCCAGCAGCGTAGGCGTGACAGGGTCTGGAAACACCATATATTTT.